The rows below give T cell receptor beta chains drawn from one sample of a study of CD8+CD57+ T cells in acquired aplastic anemia. TCRdb re-called the reads with MiXCR, one entry per CDR3 protein. Among under 250,000 distinct CDR3 sequences, approximately 45% were seen once, and the ten largest hold about 8.3%. The sequencing sample was made of sorted CD4+, CD8+, or CD8+CD57+ T cells (not recorded which) from PBMCs. Receptors were obtained from a human donor with aplastic anemia. Both conserved end residues are part of each CDR3. D genes are given only for firm matches. Size values are once, few and many counts, or a class for expanded clones, and some rows have none.

14,.,.,TRBV30,TRBJ2-7,CAWSHRGGTYEQYF,TGTGCCTGGAGCCACAGGGGGGGCACCTACGAGCAGTACTTC
15,.,many,TRBV6-6,TRBJ1-1,CASSSREGMNTEAFF,TGTGCCAGCAGTTCAAGGGAGGGCATGAACACTGAAGCTTTCTTT
15,.,.,TRBV7-2,TRBJ1-1,CASSQAAYPNTEAFF,TGTGCCAGCAGCCAAGCAGCGTACCCAAACACTGAAGCTTTCTTT
16,.,few,TRBV6-5,TRBJ2-7,CASSQLTGGHSYEQYF,TGTGCCAGCAGTCAGCTGACAGGTGGGCACTCCTACGAGCAGTACTTC
19,TRBD1,.,TRBV7-2,TRBJ1-5,CASSIQSGQGLISNQPQHF,TGTGCCAGCAGCATTCAATCGGGACAGGGTCTGATTAGCAATCAGCCCCAGCATTTT
16,.,many,TRBV12-3/TRBV12-4,TRBJ2-7,CASSHRDGGRPYEQYF,TGTGCCAGCAGTCACAGGGACGGAGGGCGACCTTACGAGCAGTACTTC
14,.,.,TRBV24-1,TRBJ1-5,CATRRVMGNQPQHF,TGTGCCACGAGAAGGGTTATGGGCAATCAGCCCCAGCATTTT
13,.,many,TRBV7-9,TRBJ1-2,CASSPGQSYGYTF,TGTGCCAGCAGCCCCGGCCAGTCCTATGGCTACACCTTC
10,.,.,TRBV20-1,TRBJ2-2,CSARSGELFF,TGCAGTGCTAGAAGCGGGGAGCTGTTTTTT
14,.,.,TRBV5-8,TRBJ1-2,CASSPEAGGYGYTF,TGTGCCAGCAGCCCCGAGGCGGGGGGCTATGGCTACACCTTC
17,TRBD2,.,TRBV5-1,TRBJ2-1,CASSHPISGESYNEQFF,TGCGCCAGCAGCCACCCGATTAGCGGGGAATCCTACAATGAGCAGTTCTTC
16,TRBD2,many,TRBV7-9,TRBJ2-2,CASSFRSGANTGELFF,TGTGCCAGCAGCTTTCGAAGCGGGGCCAACACCGGGGAGCTGTTTTTT
14,.,.,TRBV7-6,TRBJ1-1,CASSFKTANTEAFF,TGTGCCAGCAGCTTCAAGACAGCGAACACTGAAGCTTTCTTT
14,.,.,TRBV24-1,TRBJ1-2,CASSQQDTFDGYTF,TGTGCCAGCAGTCAGCAGGACACTTTTGATGGCTACACCTTC
17,.,.,TRBV25-1,TRBJ1-1,CASILREKMNSSWIAFF,TGTGCCAGCATTCTTCGGGAGAAAATGAATAGTTCCTGGATAGCTTTCTTT
14,.,.,TRBV10-1,TRBJ1-5,CASSDGNNNQPQHF,TGCGCCAGCAGTGATGGGAACAACAATCAGCCCCAGCATTTT
12,TRBD2,.,TRBV4-3,TRBJ2-4,CASSIERGTQYF,TGCGCCAGCAGCATCGAGCGGGGCACTCAGTACTTC
16,TRBD2,.,TRBV25-1,TRBJ2-7,CASSDSHRGVAYEQYF,TGTGCCAGCAGTGATTCCCACCGGGGGGTCGCCTACGAGCAGTACTTC
13,TRBD2,.,TRBV30,TRBJ2-7,CAWRSGTSWEQYF,TGTGCCTGGAGATCCGGGACTAGCTGGGAGCAGTACTTC
17,.,.,TRBV6-6,TRBJ1-2,CASSYFRGGAGGDGYTF,TGTGCCAGCAGTTACTTCCGAGGCGGGGCGGGGGGGGATGGCTACACCTTC
14,.,once,TRBV24-1,TRBJ2-1,CATSDVGRQTEQFF,TGTGCCACCAGTGATGTGGGACGGCAGACAGAGCAGTTCTTC
18,TRBD1,.,TRBV24-1,TRBJ1-1,CATSDAGLRGTGKTEAFF,TGTGCCACCAGTGATGCGGGGCTTAGGGGGACAGGGAAGACTGAAGCTTTCTTT
15,.,.,TRBV25-1,TRBJ1-1,CASSEGGLTNTEAFF,TGTGCCAGCAGTGAGGGCGGGTTGACGAACACTGAAGCTTTCTTT
13,TRBD1,.,TRBV2,TRBJ1-2,CASLRDSSVGYTF,TGTGCCAGCCTTCGGGACAGCTCAGTTGGCTACACCTTC
15,TRBD1,.,TRBV7-9,TRBJ2-7,CASSYRQGVFYEQYF,TGTGCCAGCAGCTATAGACAGGGGGTTTTCTACGAGCAGTACTTC
17,.,many,TRBV9,TRBJ2-2,CASSEPSDGPNTGELFF,TGTGCCAGCAGCGAACCATCCGACGGTCCCAACACCGGGGAGCTGTTTTTT
11,.,.,TRBV20-1,TRBJ2-1,CSARIVDEQFF,TGCAGTGCTCGAATCGTTGATGAGCAGTTCTTC
15,.,.,TRBV7-9,TRBJ2-5,CASSSIGGGGETQYF,TGTGCCAGCAGCTCAATAGGGGGTGGGGGGGAGACCCAGTACTTC
14,.,.,TRBV2,TRBJ1-2,CASSVERQPGGYTF,TGTGCCAGCAGTGTGGAGAGGCAACCTGGGGGCTACACCTTC
11,.,many,TRBV27,TRBJ1-1,CASTSGTEAFF,TGTGCCAGCACCTCAGGTACTGAAGCTTTCTTT